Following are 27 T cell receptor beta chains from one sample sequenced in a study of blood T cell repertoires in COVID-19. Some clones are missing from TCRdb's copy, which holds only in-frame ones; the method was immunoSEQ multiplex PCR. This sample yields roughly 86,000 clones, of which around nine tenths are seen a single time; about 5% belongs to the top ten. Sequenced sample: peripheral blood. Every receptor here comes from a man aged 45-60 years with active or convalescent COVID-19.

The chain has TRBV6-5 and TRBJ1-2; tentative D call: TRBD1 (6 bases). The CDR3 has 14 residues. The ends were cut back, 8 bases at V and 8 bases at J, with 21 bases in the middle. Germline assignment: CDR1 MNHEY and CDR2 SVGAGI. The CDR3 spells CASGSPGALRGYTF. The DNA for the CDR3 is TGTGCCAGCGGCTCCCCAGGGGCGCTTAGAGGCTACACCTTC.

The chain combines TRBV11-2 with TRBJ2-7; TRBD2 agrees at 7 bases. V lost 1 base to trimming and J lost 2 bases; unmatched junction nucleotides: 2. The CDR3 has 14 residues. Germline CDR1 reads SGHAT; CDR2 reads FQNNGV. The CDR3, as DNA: TGTGCCAGCAGCTTAGGTACTAGCGCCTACGAGCAGTACGTC. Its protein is CASSLGTSAYEQYV.

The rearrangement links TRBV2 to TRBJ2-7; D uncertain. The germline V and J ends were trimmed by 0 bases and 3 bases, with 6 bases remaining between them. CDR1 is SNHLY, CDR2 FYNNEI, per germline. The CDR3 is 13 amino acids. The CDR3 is CASSEARFYEQYV. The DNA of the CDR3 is TGTGCCAGCAGTGAAGCGCGGTTCTACGAGCAGTACGTC.

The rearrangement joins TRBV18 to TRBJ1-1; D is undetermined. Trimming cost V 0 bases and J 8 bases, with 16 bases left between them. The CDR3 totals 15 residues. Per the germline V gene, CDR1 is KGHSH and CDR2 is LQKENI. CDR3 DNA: TGTGCCAGCTCACCACCGTCCGGGCCGAGCGGCGAAGCTTTCTTT. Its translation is CASSPPSGPSGEAFF.

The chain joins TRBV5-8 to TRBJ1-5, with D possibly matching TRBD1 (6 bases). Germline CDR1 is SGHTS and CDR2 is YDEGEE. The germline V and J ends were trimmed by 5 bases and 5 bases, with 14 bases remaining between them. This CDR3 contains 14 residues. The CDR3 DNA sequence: TGTGCCAGCAGGGACCGGGACATCTATCAGCCCCAGCATTTT. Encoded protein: CASRDRDIYQPQHF.

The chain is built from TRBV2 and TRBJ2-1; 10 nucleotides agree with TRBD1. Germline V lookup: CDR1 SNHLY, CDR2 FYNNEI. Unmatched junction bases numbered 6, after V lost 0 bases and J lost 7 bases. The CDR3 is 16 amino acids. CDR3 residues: CASSEAGTGVRNEQFF. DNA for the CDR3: TGTGCCAGCAGTGAAGCAGGGACAGGGGTTCGTAATGAGCAGTTCTTC.

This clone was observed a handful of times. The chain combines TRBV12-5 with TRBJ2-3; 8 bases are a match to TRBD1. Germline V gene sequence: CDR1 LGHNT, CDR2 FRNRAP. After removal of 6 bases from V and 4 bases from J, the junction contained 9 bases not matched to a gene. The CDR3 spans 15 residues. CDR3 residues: CASGLYPGGADTQYF. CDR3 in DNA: TGTGCTAGTGGCCTGTATCCAGGGGGCGCAGATACGCAGTATTTT.

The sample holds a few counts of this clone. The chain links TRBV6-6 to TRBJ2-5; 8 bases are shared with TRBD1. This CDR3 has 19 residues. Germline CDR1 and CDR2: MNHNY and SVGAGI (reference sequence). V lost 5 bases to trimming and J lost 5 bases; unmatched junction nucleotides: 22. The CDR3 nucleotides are TGTGCCAGCAGTCTCCGGGACAGGATCCGTTCCCCCGTGGGGGAGACCCAGTACTTC. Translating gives CASSLRDRIRSPVGETQYF.

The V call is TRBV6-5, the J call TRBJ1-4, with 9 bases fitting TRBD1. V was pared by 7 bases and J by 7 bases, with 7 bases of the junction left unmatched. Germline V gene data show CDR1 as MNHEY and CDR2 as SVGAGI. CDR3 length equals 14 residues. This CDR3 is CASTPGQGPEKLFF. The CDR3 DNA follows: TGTGCCAGCACCCCGGGACAGGGTCCTGAAAAACTGTTTTTT.

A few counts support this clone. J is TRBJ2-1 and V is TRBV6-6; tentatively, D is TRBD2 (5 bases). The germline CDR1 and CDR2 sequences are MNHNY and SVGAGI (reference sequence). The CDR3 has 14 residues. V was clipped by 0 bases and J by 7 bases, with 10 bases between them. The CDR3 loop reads CASSYSTGRNEQFF. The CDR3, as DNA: TGTGCCAGCAGTTACTCGACGGGAAGGAATGAGCAGTTCTTC.

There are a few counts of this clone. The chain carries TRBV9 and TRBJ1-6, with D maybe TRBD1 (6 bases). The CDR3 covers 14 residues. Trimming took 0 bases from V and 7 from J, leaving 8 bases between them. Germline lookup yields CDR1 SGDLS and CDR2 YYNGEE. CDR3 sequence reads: CASSVGQGNSPLHF. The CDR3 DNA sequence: TGTGCCAGCAGCGTAGGTCAGGGGAATTCACCCCTCCACTTT.

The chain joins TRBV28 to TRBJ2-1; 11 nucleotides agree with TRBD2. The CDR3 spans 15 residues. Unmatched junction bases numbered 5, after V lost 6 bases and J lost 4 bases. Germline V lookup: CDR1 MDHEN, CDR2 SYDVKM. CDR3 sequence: CASRLAGGPYNEQFF. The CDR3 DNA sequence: TGTGCCAGCAGGCTAGCGGGGGGCCCGTACAATGAGCAGTTCTTC.

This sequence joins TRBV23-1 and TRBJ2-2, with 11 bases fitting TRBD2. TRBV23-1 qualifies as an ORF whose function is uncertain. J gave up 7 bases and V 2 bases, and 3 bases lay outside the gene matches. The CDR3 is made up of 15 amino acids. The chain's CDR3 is CASSQGLAGDGELFF. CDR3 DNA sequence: TGCGCCAGCAGTCAAGGACTAGCGGGTGACGGGGAGCTGTTTTTT.

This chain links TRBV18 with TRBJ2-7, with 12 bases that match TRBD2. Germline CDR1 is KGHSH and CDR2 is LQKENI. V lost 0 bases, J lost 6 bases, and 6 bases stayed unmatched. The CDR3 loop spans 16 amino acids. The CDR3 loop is CASSPPSSGGAGEQYF. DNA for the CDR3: TGTGCCAGCTCACCACCGTCTAGCGGGGGGGCAGGCGAGCAGTACTTC.

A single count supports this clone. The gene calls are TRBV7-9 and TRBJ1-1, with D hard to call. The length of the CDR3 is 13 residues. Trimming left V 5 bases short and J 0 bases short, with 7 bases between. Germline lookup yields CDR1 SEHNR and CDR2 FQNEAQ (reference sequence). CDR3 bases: TGTGCCAGCAGCCCTTTAATGAACACTGAAGCTTTCTTT. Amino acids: CASSPLMNTEAFF.

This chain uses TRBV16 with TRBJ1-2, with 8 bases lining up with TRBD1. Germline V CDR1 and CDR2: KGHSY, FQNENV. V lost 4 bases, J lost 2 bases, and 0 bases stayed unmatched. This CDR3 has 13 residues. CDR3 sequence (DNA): TGTGCCAGCAGCCGGGACAGGAACTATGGCTACACCTTC. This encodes CASSRDRNYGYTF.

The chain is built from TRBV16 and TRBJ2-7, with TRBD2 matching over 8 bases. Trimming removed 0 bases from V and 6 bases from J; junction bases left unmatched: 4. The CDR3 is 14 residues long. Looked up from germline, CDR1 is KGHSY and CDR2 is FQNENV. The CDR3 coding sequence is TGTGCCAGCAGCCAATCGTCGGGAGGGGGCGAGCAGTACGTC. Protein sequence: CASSQSSGGGEQYV.

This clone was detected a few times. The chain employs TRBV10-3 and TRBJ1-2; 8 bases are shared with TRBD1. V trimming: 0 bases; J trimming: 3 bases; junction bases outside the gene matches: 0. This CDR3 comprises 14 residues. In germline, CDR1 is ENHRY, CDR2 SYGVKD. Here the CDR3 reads CAISESTGDYGYTF. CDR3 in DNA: TGTGCCATCAGTGAGTCGACAGGGGACTATGGCTACACCTTC.

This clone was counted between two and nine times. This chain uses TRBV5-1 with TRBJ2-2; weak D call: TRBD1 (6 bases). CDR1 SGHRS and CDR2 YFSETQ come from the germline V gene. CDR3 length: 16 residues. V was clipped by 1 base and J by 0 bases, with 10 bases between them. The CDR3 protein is CASSLWQGTNTGELFF. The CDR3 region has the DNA TGCGCCAGCAGCTTGTGGCAGGGGACGAACACCGGGGAGCTGTTTTTT.

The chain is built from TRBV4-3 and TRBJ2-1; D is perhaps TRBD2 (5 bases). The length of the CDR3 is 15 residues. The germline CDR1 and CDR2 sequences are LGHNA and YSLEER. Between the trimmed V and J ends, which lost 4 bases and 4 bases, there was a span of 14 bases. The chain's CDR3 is CASSLSRGSYNEQFF. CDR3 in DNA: TGCGCCAGCAGCCTAAGTCGGGGATCATACAATGAGCAGTTCTTC.

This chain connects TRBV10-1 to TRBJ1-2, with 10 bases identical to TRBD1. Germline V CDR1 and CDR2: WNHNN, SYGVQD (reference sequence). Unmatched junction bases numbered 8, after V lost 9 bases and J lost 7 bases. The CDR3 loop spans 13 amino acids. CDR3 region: CARGRDRGGGYTF. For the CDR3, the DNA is TGCGCCAGAGGCCGGGACAGGGGTGGTGGCTACACCTTC.

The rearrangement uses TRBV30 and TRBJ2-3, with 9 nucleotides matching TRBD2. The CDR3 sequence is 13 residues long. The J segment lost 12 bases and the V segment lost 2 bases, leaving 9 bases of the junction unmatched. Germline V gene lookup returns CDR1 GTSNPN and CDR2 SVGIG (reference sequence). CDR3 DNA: TGTGCCTGGAGTCGGGTAGCGGGGGCCCGCCAGTATTTT. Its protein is CAWSRVAGARQYF.

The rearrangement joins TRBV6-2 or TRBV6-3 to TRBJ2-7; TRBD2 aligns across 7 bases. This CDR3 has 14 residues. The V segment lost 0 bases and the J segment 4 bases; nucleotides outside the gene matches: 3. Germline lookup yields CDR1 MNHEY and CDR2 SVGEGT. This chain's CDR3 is CASSYSQGGYEQYV. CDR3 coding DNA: TGTGCCAGCAGTTACTCCCAGGGAGGGTACGAGCAGTACGTC.

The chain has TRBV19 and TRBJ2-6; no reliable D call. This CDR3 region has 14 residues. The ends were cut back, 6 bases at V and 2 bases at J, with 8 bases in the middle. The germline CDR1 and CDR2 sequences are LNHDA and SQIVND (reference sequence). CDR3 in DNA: TGTGCCAGTAGAGGAGATACTGGGGCCAACGTCCTGACTTTC. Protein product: CASRGDTGANVLTF.

The CDR3 region is CASTAGGCYGYTF. The CDR3 nucleotides read TGTGCCAGCACCGCAGGTGGGTGCTATGGCTACACCTTC. The rearrangement links TRBV9 to TRBJ1-2; D not resolved. Trimming left V 6 bases short and J 4 bases short, with 13 bases between. Germline V lookup: CDR1 SGDLS, CDR2 YYNGEE. CDR3 length: 13 residues.

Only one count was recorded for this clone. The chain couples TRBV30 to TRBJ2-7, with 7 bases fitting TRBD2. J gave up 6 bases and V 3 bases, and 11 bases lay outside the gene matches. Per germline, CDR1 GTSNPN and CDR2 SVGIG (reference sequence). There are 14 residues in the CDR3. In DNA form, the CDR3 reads TGTGCCTGGAGGGGAGGGCTGACGGGCGGCGAGCAGTACTTC. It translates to CAWRGGLTGGEQYF. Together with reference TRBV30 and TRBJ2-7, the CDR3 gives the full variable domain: SQTIHQWPATLVQPVGSPLSLECTVEGTSNPNLYWYRQAAGRGLQLLFYSVGIGQISSEVPQNLSASRPQDRQFILSSKKLLLSDSGFYLCAWRGGLTGGEQYFGPGTRLTVT.

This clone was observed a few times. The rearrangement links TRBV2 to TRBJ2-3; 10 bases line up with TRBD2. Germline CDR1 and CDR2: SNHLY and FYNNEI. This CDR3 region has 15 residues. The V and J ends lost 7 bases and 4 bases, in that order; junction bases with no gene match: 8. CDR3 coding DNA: TGTGCCAGCACTTTTAGCGGGGGGAGGGCAGATACGCAGTATTTT. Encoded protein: CASTFSGGRADTQYF.